A single sample is the source of the 3 T cell receptor beta chains below, sequenced in a study of blood T cell repertoires in COVID-19. Clones were read by immunoSEQ multiplex PCR, and TCRdb kept only the in-frame ones, dropping some. This table has roughly 200,000 clones, roughly 88% appearing once. Sequencing was carried out using peripheral blood. Source of these receptors: a man between 40 and 49 years old with acute or convalescent COVID-19.

Only one count was recorded for this clone. J is TRBJ2-2 and V is TRBV10-3, with 9 nucleotides matching TRBD1. V lost 4 bases to trimming and J lost 7 bases; unmatched junction nucleotides: 7. CDR1 ENHRY and CDR2 SYGVKD come from the germline V gene. There are 15 residues in the CDR3. The CDR3 DNA follows: TGTGCCATCAGTGGATCCGGGACAGGGAACGGGGAGCTGTTTTTT. It translates to CAISGSGTGNGELFF.

The chain combines TRBV2 with TRBJ2-1; tentatively, D is TRBD1 (5 bases). The CDR3 spans 15 residues. Trimming left V 10 bases short and J 2 bases short, with 18 bases between. CDR1 is SNHLY and CDR2 is FYNNEI in the germline V gene. The CDR3 nucleotides read TGTGCCACCCCCCGGCAGGGTGGGGCCTACAATGAGCAGTTCTTC. It translates to CATPRQGGAYNEQFF.

This clone was seen only once. This rearrangement joins TRBV13 to TRBJ1-1, with no clear D. V dropped 7 bases and J dropped 0 bases, with 9 bases sitting between them. The CDR3 extends over 13 amino acids. CDR1 PRHDT and CDR2 FYEKMQ come from the germline V gene (reference sequence). For the CDR3, the DNA is TGTGCCAGCACTTGGGCCCTGAACACTGAAGCTTTCTTT. It is translated as CASTWALNTEAFF.